Below, one T cell receptor (beta chain) is given with its context. Its specific antigen is unknown. Base qualities are not recorded, but no much larger clone differs from it by a single base. TCRbeta CDR3 regions were amplified from genomic DNA by means of the immunoSEQ Assay, a bias-controlled multiplex PCR. In the paper's pipeline: Nucleated cell counts per sample were estimated from amplification of reference gene primers within the assay. To quantify the absolute abundance of each unique TCRbeta CDR3 rearrangement, sequence reads were collapsed and filtered. For each sample, productive Simpson clonality was calculated as the square root of Simpson's diversity index over productive rearrangements. The clones in this table, taken by TCRdb from immuneACCESS, are in-frame only. Not every clone is retained; where verified, under half of the shortfall comes from an unresolved V gene, and the cause of the rest is unknown. V, J and clone size derive from that table, while D and trimming were established from the DNA sequence. The sample profile shows 270,000 or so clones; 89% of them were found once. Together, the top ten hold approximately 12% of the sample.

Its CDR3 holds 12 amino acids, cysteine through phenylalanine. The read is trimmed to its CDR3 DNA, 36 bases read in frame from base 1. CDR1 and CDR2 (SGHTS, YDEGEE) derive from the germline V gene. V drops 4 bases and J drops 4 bases, leaving 8 bases in between. One collaborating source in Seattle enrolled patients during active infection and followed them longitudinally through the course of disease. The collaborating institutions used their own protocols to collect whole blood in K2EDTA tubes. For TCRbeta analysis, collaborators shipped samples in one of three forms: frozen whole blood, isolated PBMCs, or DNA extracted from either of those sample types. These data originate in a study of blood T cell repertoires in COVID-19 (dated by TCRdb to the early 2020s). About the investigation overall: Samples from collaborators originated in the United States, Italy and Spain and spanned both the acute and convalescent phases of COVID-19. The material from the prospective study consisted of cDNA or gDNA derived from T cells, B-cell-depleted T cells, or PBMCs. The dataset comprised deeply sampled blood TCRbeta repertoires from subjects exposed to, actively infected with, or recovered from COVID-19. The repertoires were released in a freely available public database meant as a resource for research on the immune response to SARS-CoV-2. Samples were obtained from the ongoing ImmuneRACE study (first 160 participants) and from 1,254 subjects provided by 6 global collaborators. A de-identified subject ID, COVID-19 status, age in years and sex were almost always included in the sample metadata. HLA class I and class II types, where available, came from metadata supplied by the sample provider rather than from assay-based typing. Study-wide findings and limitations: The quantity of clinical and demographic metadata differed by source and by participant and was supplied without curation.

Recombination joined TRBV5-8 with TRBJ1-1, with an unclear D gene assignment. The clonotype comes from a woman in her twenties or thirties with COVID-19, enrolled during active disease. The sequenced material came from peripheral blood. The DNA sequence is given as TGTGCCAGCAGCCTGCGGATCACTGAAGCTTTCTTT. Translated, it reads CASSLRITEAFF.